The 21 T cell receptor beta chains given below trace back to one sample, sequenced in a study of Ad26.COV2.S vaccination and SARS-CoV-2 variants. Treatment described: 19 received Ad26.COV2.S at low or high dose, single or two shots; about 5 received placebo; per-sample allocation not given. On day 63 after the first injection, vaccine and placebo recipients gave samples. Only in-frame clones appear in the TCRdb table, and some are missing; sequencing was by immunoSEQ multiplex PCR. The table shows about 440,000 clones, with roughly 87% occurring only once. The sample consisted of peripheral blood, taken in a trial of Ad26.COV2.S vaccine versus placebo. The receptors were gathered from a person between 18 and 65 years old who received the Ad26.COV2.S COVID-19 vaccine or a placebo.

The V gene is TRBV29-1, the J gene TRBJ2-5, with D perhaps matching TRBD1 (5 bases). V lost 7 bases and J lost 5, with 11 bases in between. Germline-derived CDR1 and CDR2 are SQVTM and ANQGSEA. The CDR3 is made up of 11 amino acids. The CDR3 region has the DNA TGCAGCGCCCTAGGGGTGGAGACCCAGTACTTC. This gives the protein CSALGVETQYF.

The chain carries TRBV5-5 and TRBJ2-7; D is possibly TRBD1 or TRBD2 (5 bases each). V was clipped by 2 bases and J by 0 bases, with 18 bases between them. The CDR3 runs 17 residues. Germline CDR1 SGHKS, CDR2 YYEKEE (reference sequence). CDR3 amino acids: CASSFVWGRQGSYEQYF. The CDR3 DNA sequence: TGTGCCAGCAGCTTCGTATGGGGACGGCAGGGCTCCTACGAGCAGTACTTC.

The chain recombines TRBV11-2 with TRBJ2-7; possibly TRBD2 for D (7 bases). Germline-derived CDR1 and CDR2 are SGHAT and FQNNGV. There are 15 residues in the CDR3. The ends were cut back, 3 bases at V and 2 bases at J, with 14 bases in the middle. Here the CDR3 reads CASSLGGGGTYEQYF. In DNA form, the CDR3 reads TGTGCCAGCAGCTTGGGAGGGGGGGGAACCTACGAGCAGTACTTC.

In this sample, this clone turned up a few times. The V call is TRBV18, the J call TRBJ2-1; D remains unclear. CDR3 length: 13 residues. The germline CDR1 and CDR2 sequences are KGHSH and LQKENI. Trimming shortened V by 1 base and J by 4 bases, and 5 bases separated the two germline ends. DNA for the CDR3: TGTGCCAGCTCACCACTACAGTACAATGAGCAGTTCTTC. Its translation is CASSPLQYNEQFF. Looking up the rest from reference TRBV18 and TRBJ2-1 gives the full variable domain: NAGVMQNPRHLVRRRGQEARLRCSPMKGHSHVYWYRQLPEEGLKFMVYLQKENIIDESGMPKERFSAEFPKEGPSILRIQQVVRGDSAAYFCASSPLQYNEQFFGPGTRLTVL.

V usage is TRBV25-1 and J usage is TRBJ1-1, with D uncertain. The CDR3 consists of 12 residues. Germline CDR1 is MGHDK and CDR2 is SYGVNS. The germline V and J ends were trimmed by 4 bases and 7 bases, with 10 bases remaining between them. Here the CDR3 DNA reads TGTGCCAGCAGTGGATTAGGGTTTGAAGCTTTCTTT. It yields the protein CASSGLGFEAFF.

This clone was seen a single time. This sequence joins TRBV20-1 and TRBJ2-5, with D perhaps assigned TRBD1 or TRBD2 (5 bases each). There are 11 residues in the CDR3. The V gene lost 7 bases and the J gene lost 3 bases, with 9 bases spanning the gap. Germline V gene lookup returns CDR1 DFQATT and CDR2 SNEGSKA (reference sequence). DNA of the CDR3: TGCAGTGGGGGGTGGGAAGAGACCCAGTACTTC. Amino acids: CSGGWEETQYF.

The chain links TRBV7-2 to TRBJ2-5; the match to TRBD2 covers 7 bases. This CDR3 spans 15 amino acids. CDR1 is SGHTA and CDR2 is FQGNSA in the germline V gene. Trimming took 2 bases from V and 5 from J; bases not matched to a gene: 8. The CDR3 protein is CASSLFAGVGETQYF. The CDR3 coding sequence is TGTGCCAGCAGCTTATTTGCGGGAGTGGGGGAGACCCAGTACTTC.

V usage is TRBV4-3 and J usage is TRBJ2-7; TRBD2 aligns across 8 bases. Germline-derived CDR1 and CDR2 are LGHNA and YSLEER. The CDR3 extends over 16 amino acids. J lost 4 bases, V lost 0 bases, and 8 bases had no gene match. This CDR3 is CASSQELAGGVYEQYF. CDR3 bases: TGCGCCAGCAGCCAAGAATTGGCGGGAGGTGTGTACGAGCAGTACTTC.

V gene TRBV4-2 combines with J gene TRBJ2-7; 13 bases agree with TRBD2. The CDR3 is made up of 15 amino acids. With V trimmed by 4 bases and J by 5 bases, 5 bases remained unmatched. In germline, CDR1 is LGHNA, CDR2 YNFKEQ. The CDR3 coding sequence is TGTGCCAGCAGCCTCGGGACTAGCGGGAACGACGAGCAGTACTTC. Amino acids: CASSLGTSGNDEQYF.

The chain is built from TRBV6-2 or TRBV6-3 and TRBJ2-7; 7 bases align to TRBD1. CDR3 length: 13 amino acids. Losses at the gene ends were 5 bases for V and 6 bases for J; bases not matched to a gene: 7. From germline, CDR1 is MNHEY and CDR2 SVGEGT. CDR3 loop: CASSRQGFGEQYF. In DNA form, the CDR3 reads TGTGCCAGCAGTAGACAGGGTTTCGGCGAGCAGTACTTC.

This chain links TRBV6-5 with TRBJ2-2; tentative D call: TRBD2 (6 bases). V lost 6 bases and J lost 7, with 18 bases in between. The CDR3 spans 15 residues. Germline CDR1 and CDR2: MNHEY and SVGAGI. CDR3 residues: CASRALRRAGGELFF. Written as DNA, the CDR3 is TGTGCCAGCAGGGCACTTAGGAGGGCGGGCGGGGAGCTGTTTTTT.

V is TRBV6-5 and J is TRBJ1-1; the D is unclear. Germline CDR1 is MNHEY and CDR2 is SVGAGI. This CDR3 has 15 residues. V was pared by 0 bases and J by 1 base, with 9 bases between. Here the CDR3 DNA reads TGTGCCAGCAGTTACTCGTGGGGTCCGAACACTGAAGCTTTCTTT. Translating it yields CASSYSWGPNTEAFF.

As for this clone: This sample also contains other DNA sequences that code for the same CDR3. The chain has TRBV7-9 and TRBJ1-1; no firm D call. The CDR3 has 12 amino acids. V was clipped by 8 bases and J by 1 base, with 8 bases between them. Per the germline V gene, CDR1 is SEHNR and CDR2 is FQNEAQ (reference sequence). In DNA form, the CDR3 reads TGTGCCAGCTCACGGGGGAACACTGAAGCTTTCTTT. This translates into CASSRGNTEAFF.

This sequence joins TRBV4-1 and TRBJ2-2; D remains unclear. The CDR3 covers 12 residues. Germline values: CDR1 MGHRA, CDR2 YSYEKL. V lost 4 bases to trimming and J lost 7 bases, with 7 bases between them. CDR3 sequence: CASSRLGGELFF. The CDR3 region has the DNA TGCGCCAGCAGCCGTCTCGGCGGGGAGCTGTTTTTT.

The rearrangement joins TRBV5-6 to TRBJ2-7, with TRBD1 identical over 7 bases. CDR1 SGHDT and CDR2 YYEEEE come from the germline V gene. The CDR3 is 15 amino acids. V lost 4 bases, J lost 3 bases, and 10 bases stayed unmatched. The CDR3, as DNA: TGTGCCAGCAGCCCGGGATGGGACAGCCTCTACGAGCAGTACTTC. Amino acid sequence: CASSPGWDSLYEQYF.

V is TRBV28 and J is TRBJ1-4; perhaps TRBD1 as D (6 bases). Trimming left V 2 bases short and J 7 bases short, with 14 bases between. Germline V gene lookup returns CDR1 MDHEN and CDR2 SYDVKM. The CDR3 has 15 amino acids. Here the CDR3 DNA reads TGTGCCAGCAGTTTAAGGACAGTGAGGTCTGAAAAACTGTTTTTT. This sequence encodes CASSLRTVRSEKLFF.

The chain has TRBV4-2 and TRBJ1-3, with D perhaps TRBD1 (5 bases). The ends were cut back, 0 bases at V and 2 bases at J, with 11 bases in the middle. Germline lookup yields CDR1 LGHNA and CDR2 YNFKEQ. This CDR3 has 16 residues. CDR3 amino acids: CASSQESEGTGNTIYF. CDR3 in DNA: TGTGCCAGCAGCCAAGAGTCCGAGGGGACTGGAAACACCATATATTTT.

This clone was observed a few times. V and J are TRBV6-2 or TRBV6-3 and TRBJ1-6; D is unresolved. This CDR3 is 14 amino acids long. Germline V CDR1 and CDR2: MNHEY, SVGEGT. V was shortened by 3 bases and J by 8 bases, with 11 bases between the two germline ends. The CDR3, as DNA: TGTGCCAGCAGTTATGGAGGGCCAGATTCACCCCTCCACTTT. Translating it yields CASSYGGPDSPLHF.

The J gene is TRBJ2-5, the V gene TRBV29-1; no clear D gene. V lost 6 bases and J lost 4, with 9 bases in between. This CDR3 is built from 11 residues. Germline V gene data show CDR1 as SQVTM and CDR2 as ANQGSEA. The DNA for the CDR3 is TGCAGCGTGACGGGTAGAGAGACCCAGTACTTC. Translation gives CSVTGRETQYF.

The chain links TRBV7-8 to TRBJ2-1; TRBD2 is a possible D gene (6 bases). CDR3 length: 15 amino acids. Per the germline V gene, CDR1 is SGHVS and CDR2 is FQNEAQ. Trimming took 5 bases from V and 7 from J, leaving 18 bases between them. This CDR3 is CASSTTGRSWNEQFF. CDR3 sequence (DNA): TGTGCCAGCAGCACCACGGGGAGGTCCTGGAATGAGCAGTTCTTC.

The chain combines TRBV29-1 with TRBJ2-1, with 14 bases lining up with TRBD2. With V trimmed by 0 bases and J by 2 bases, 3 bases remained unmatched. This CDR3 is 17 amino acids long. Germline values: CDR1 SQVTM, CDR2 ANQGSEA. CDR3 protein: CSVEEGTSGRTYNEQFF. The CDR3 DNA follows: TGCAGCGTTGAAGAAGGGACTAGCGGGAGAACCTACAATGAGCAGTTCTTC.